The 18 T cell receptor beta chains below come from one sample, sequenced in a study of blood T cell repertoires in COVID-19. Profiled with immunoSEQ multiplex PCR; TCRdb holds only in-frame clones, not every one. The sample comprises fewer than 250,000 clones, just under 90% of which are singletons, and about 1% rests with the top ten. Sample: PBMCs or T cells enriched from blood (not recorded which). The receptors shown here come from a man aged 50 to 59 who had been exposed to COVID-19.

This clone was seen a single time. Different DNA sequences within this sample yield the same CDR3. The rearrangement links TRBV18 to TRBJ2-7; 8 bases match TRBD1. The junction had 2 bases not matched to a gene; V was cut back by 3 bases and J by 1 base. The V gene's germline CDR1 is KGHSH and CDR2 LQKENI. The CDR3 is 14 amino acids. The CDR3 sequence: CASSPGTGSYEQYV. CDR3 nucleotide sequence: TGTGCCAGCTCACCCGGGACAGGTTCCTACGAGCAGTACGTC.

The chain recombines TRBV18 with TRBJ1-2; TRBD1 might be the D (6 bases). CDR1 is KGHSH, CDR2 LQKENI, per germline. The CDR3 is 15 amino acids. V was pared by 10 bases and J by 3 bases, with 21 bases between. Here the CDR3 DNA reads TGTGCCATCACACCCTTGGGGGGGCGCGACTATGGCTACACCTTC. Translation: CAITPLGGRDYGYTF.

The rearrangement links TRBV4-1 to TRBJ2-7; the D gene is possibly TRBD1 (6 bases). The CDR3 runs 16 residues. Trimming pared 2 bases from V and 1 base from J, leaving 15 bases between. The germline V gene encodes CDR1 MGHRA and CDR2 YSYEKL. The CDR3 region has the DNA TGCGCCAGCAGCCAATACGCGGACAGCTCATCCTACGAGCAGTACTTC. Protein: CASSQYADSSSYEQYF.

This chain uses TRBV24-1 with TRBJ2-1; TRBD2 matches 15 bases. The V segment lost 2 bases and the J segment 7 bases; nucleotides outside the gene matches: 5. There are 17 residues in the CDR3. The germline gives CDR1 KGHDR, CDR2 SFDVKD. The CDR3 sequence is CATSDSGTSGRWNEQFF. Here the CDR3 DNA reads TGTGCCACCAGTGATTCCGGGACTAGCGGGAGGTGGAATGAGCAGTTCTTC.

Points on this clone: Other nucleotide sequences in the sample specify the same CDR3. The chain couples TRBV28 to TRBJ1-5, with TRBD1 identical over 10 bases. The CDR3 covers 15 residues. Germline V lookup: CDR1 MDHEN, CDR2 SYDVKM. With 6 bases clipped from V and 2 bases from J, the junction kept 4 bases outside the gene matches. The CDR3 bases are TGTGCCAGCAGCCCTGGGACAGGGGGCAATCAGCCCCAGCATTTT. Its protein is CASSPGTGGNQPQHF.

The chain recombines TRBV10-1 with TRBJ2-3, with D hard to call. CDR3 length: 14 residues. Germline-derived CDR1 and CDR2 are WNHNN and SYGVQD (reference sequence). The V gene lost 3 bases and the J gene lost 2 bases, with 9 bases spanning the gap. Here the CDR3 DNA reads TGCGCCAGCAGTGATGGCGGTATCACAGATACGCAGTATTTT. Translating it yields CASSDGGITDTQYF.

This chain links TRBV12-3 or TRBV12-4 with TRBJ2-3, with D possibly matching TRBD1 (5 bases). V lost 6 bases and J lost 6, with 13 bases in between. The CDR3 totals 13 residues. The CDR3: CASSSREADTQYF. Here the CDR3 DNA reads TGTGCCAGCAGCTCCAGGGAAGCCGATACGCAGTATTTT.

V and J are TRBV28 and TRBJ1-5; 7 bases are shared with TRBD1. V lost 2 bases, J lost 2 bases, and 3 bases stayed unmatched. The CDR3 consists of 15 residues. Germline CDR1 and CDR2: MDHEN and SYDVKM. The DNA of the CDR3 is TGTGCCAGCAGTTTAGCCACAGGGGGCAATCAGCCCCAGCATTTT. Protein product: CASSLATGGNQPQHF.

This rearrangement joins TRBV28 to TRBJ1-6; D call uncertain. Germline V CDR1 and CDR2: MDHEN, SYDVKM. V shed 5 bases and J shed 0 bases, with 8 bases lying between them. The CDR3 has 15 amino acids. The CDR3 region has the DNA TGTGCCAGCAGTCGACTGAACTCCTATAATTCACCCCTCCACTTT. It specifies CASSRLNSYNSPLHF.

The gene calls are TRBV30 and TRBJ2-1; 8 bases match TRBD1. The J segment lost 8 bases and the V segment lost 5 bases, leaving 14 bases of the junction unmatched. CDR3 length: 15 amino acids. Germline loops: CDR1 GTSNPN, CDR2 SVGIG (reference sequence). This chain's CDR3 is CAWAIGQGFGDEQFF. The DNA of the CDR3 is TGTGCCTGGGCCATTGGACAGGGATTCGGGGATGAGCAGTTCTTC. Filled out from reference TRBV30 and TRBJ2-1, the complete variable domain reads SQTIHQWPATLVQPVGSPLSLECTVEGTSNPNLYWYRQAAGRGLQLLFYSVGIGQISSEVPQNLSASRPQDRQFILSSKKLLLSDSGFYLCAWAIGQGFGDEQFFGPGTRLTVL.

The V gene is TRBV19, the J gene TRBJ2-3; 11 bases are shared with TRBD1. The CDR3 is 14 residues long. Losses at the gene ends were 6 bases for V and 1 base for J; bases not matched to a gene: 0. Per the germline V gene, CDR1 is LNHDA and CDR2 is SQIVND (reference sequence). CDR3 amino acids: CASRDRGRTDTQYF. For the CDR3, the DNA is TGTGCCAGTAGGGACAGGGGGCGCACAGATACGCAGTATTTT.

CDR3 sequence reads: CASSYRDTNGYTF. The CDR3 coding sequence is TGTGCCAGCAGTTATAGGGACACCAATGGCTACACCTTC. The rearrangement links TRBV2 to TRBJ1-2; the D gene is possibly TRBD1 (6 bases). The V gene lost 5 bases and the J gene lost 6 bases, with 13 bases spanning the gap. The CDR3 covers 13 residues. The germline V gene has CDR1 SNHLY and CDR2 FYNNEI.

The chain recombines TRBV5-1 with TRBJ1-2; TRBD1 might be the D (6 bases). The length of the CDR3 is 15 residues. The germline gives CDR1 SGHRS, CDR2 YFSETQ. V dropped 0 bases and J dropped 3 bases, with 12 bases sitting between them. The CDR3, as DNA: TGCGCCAGCAGCTTGGCGGCAGGGGATTACTATGGCTACACCTTC. It specifies CASSLAAGDYYGYTF.

The chain is built from TRBV18 and TRBJ1-3, with D unclear. Trimming shortened V by 4 bases and J by 4 bases, and 14 bases separated the two germline ends. There are 15 residues in the CDR3. CDR1 and CDR2 (germline): KGHSH, LQKENI. The chain's CDR3 is CASSLGPSGGNTIYF. The CDR3, as DNA: TGTGCCAGCTCACTTGGGCCCTCCGGAGGAAACACCATATATTTT. Full variable domain (rest looked up from reference TRBV18 and TRBJ1-3): NAGVMQNPRHLVRRRGQEARLRCSPMKGHSHVYWYRQLPEEGLKFMVYLQKENIIDESGMPKERFSAEFPKEGPSILRIQQVVRGDSAAYFCASSLGPSGGNTIYFGEGSWLTVV.

The genes are TRBV20-1 and TRBJ1-1, with 11 bases lining up with TRBD1. Germline loops: CDR1 DFQATT, CDR2 SNEGSKA (reference sequence). The CDR3 is 11 residues long. V was clipped by 4 bases and J by 11 bases; unmatched bases: 3. The CDR3, as DNA: TGCAGTGCTAAGAGGACAGGGGGCGCTTTCTTT. The encoded protein is CSAKRTGGAFF.

The V and J genes are TRBV4-2 and TRBJ2-1; possible D gene TRBD1, 5 bases. CDR1 and CDR2 (germline): LGHNA, YNFKEQ. The CDR3 is 16 residues long. V was pared by 0 bases and J by 2 bases, with 11 bases between. The DNA of the CDR3 is TGTGCCAGCAGCCAAGATTTGAGGACACCCTACAATGAGCAGTTCTTC. Protein sequence: CASSQDLRTPYNEQFF.

A single count supports this clone. V is TRBV29-1 and J is TRBJ2-2; possible D gene TRBD1, 5 bases. The germline CDR1 and CDR2 sequences are SQVTM and ANQGSEA. The V gene lost 7 bases and the J gene lost 3 bases, with 18 bases spanning the gap. The CDR3 extends over 15 amino acids. CDR3 coding DNA: TGCAGCGCGCAACGACAGAACTTGGACACCGGGGAGCTGTTTTTT. Its translation is CSAQRQNLDTGELFF.

This clone was seen only once. The chain carries TRBV3-1 (or the pseudogene TRBV3-2) and TRBJ2-2; 7 bases match TRBD1. This CDR3 is 15 amino acids long. With 3 bases clipped from V and 4 bases from J, the junction kept 5 bases outside the gene matches. Germline lookup yields CDR1 LGHDT and CDR2 YNNKEL (reference sequence). The CDR3 region is CASSHKPGGTGELFF. The DNA of the CDR3 is TGTGCCAGCAGCCATAAGCCAGGGGGCACCGGGGAGCTGTTTTTT.